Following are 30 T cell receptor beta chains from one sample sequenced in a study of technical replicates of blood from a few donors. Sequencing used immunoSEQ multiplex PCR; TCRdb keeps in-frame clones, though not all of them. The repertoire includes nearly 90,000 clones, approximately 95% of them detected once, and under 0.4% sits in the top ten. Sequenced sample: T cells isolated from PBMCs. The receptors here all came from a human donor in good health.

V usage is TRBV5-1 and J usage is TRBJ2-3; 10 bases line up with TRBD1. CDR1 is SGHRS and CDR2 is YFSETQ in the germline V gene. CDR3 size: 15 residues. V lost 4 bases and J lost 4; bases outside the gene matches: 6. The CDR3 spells CASSRQGASSDTQYF. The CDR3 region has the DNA TGCGCCAGCAGCCGACAGGGGGCGAGTTCAGATACGCAGTATTTT.

CDR3 in DNA: TGCGCCAGCAAGGCCCAGGGTGGTCACGAGCAGTACTTC. Translated: CASKAQGGHEQYF. This rearrangement joins TRBV5-1 to TRBJ2-7; D might be TRBD1 (5 bases). The germline gives CDR1 SGHRS, CDR2 YFSETQ. Trimming took off 6 bases at V and 5 bases at J, with 15 bases between the two ends. This CDR3 region has 13 residues.

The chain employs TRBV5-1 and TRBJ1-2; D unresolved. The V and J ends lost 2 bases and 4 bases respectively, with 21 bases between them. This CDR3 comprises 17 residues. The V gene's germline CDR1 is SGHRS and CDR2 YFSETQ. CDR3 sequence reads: CASSFTVDLGESYGYTF. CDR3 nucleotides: TGCGCCAGCAGCTTCACAGTAGATTTGGGAGAGAGCTATGGCTACACCTTC. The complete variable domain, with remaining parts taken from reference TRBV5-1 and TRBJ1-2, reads KAGVTQTPRYLIKTRGQQVTLSCSPISGHRSVSWYQQTPGQGLQFLFEYFSETQRNKGNFPGRFSGRQFSNSRSEMNVSTLELGDSALYLCASSFTVDLGESYGYTFGSGTRLTVV.

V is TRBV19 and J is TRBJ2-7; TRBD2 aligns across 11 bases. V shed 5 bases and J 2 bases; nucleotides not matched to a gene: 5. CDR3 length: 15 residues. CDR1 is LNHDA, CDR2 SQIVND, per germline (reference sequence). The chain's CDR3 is CASSPLLAGAYEQYF. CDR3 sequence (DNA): TGTGCCAGTAGTCCCCTACTAGCGGGGGCCTACGAGCAGTACTTC. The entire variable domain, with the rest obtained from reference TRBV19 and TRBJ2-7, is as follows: DGGITQSPKYLFRKEGQNVTLSCEQNLNHDAMYWYRQDPGQGLRLIYYSQIVNDFQKGDIAEGYSVSREKKESFPLTVTSAQKNPTAFYLCASSPLLAGAYEQYFGPGTRLTVT.

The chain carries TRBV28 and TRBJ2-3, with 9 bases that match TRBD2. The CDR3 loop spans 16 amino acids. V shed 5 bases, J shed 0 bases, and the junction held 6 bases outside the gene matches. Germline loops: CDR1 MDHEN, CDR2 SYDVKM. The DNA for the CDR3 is TGTGCCAGCAGTCCATATAGCGGGAGAAGCACAGATACGCAGTATTTT. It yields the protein CASSPYSGRSTDTQYF.

The CDR3 nucleotides read TGTGCCAGCGTCCCGTCCTCCTACGAGCAGTACTTC. Translating gives CASVPSSYEQYF. The chain combines TRBV28 with TRBJ2-7, with D uncertain. Trimming cost V 8 bases and J 0 bases, with 8 bases left between them. The germline CDR1 and CDR2 sequences are MDHEN and SYDVKM. The CDR3 extends over 12 amino acids.

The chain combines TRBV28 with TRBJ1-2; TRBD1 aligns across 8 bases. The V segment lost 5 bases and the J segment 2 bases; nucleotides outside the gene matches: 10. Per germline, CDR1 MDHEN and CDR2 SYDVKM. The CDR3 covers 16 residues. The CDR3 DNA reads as TGTGCCAGCAGTCCAATCCGACAGGGGTTCAACTATGGCTACACCTTC. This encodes CASSPIRQGFNYGYTF.

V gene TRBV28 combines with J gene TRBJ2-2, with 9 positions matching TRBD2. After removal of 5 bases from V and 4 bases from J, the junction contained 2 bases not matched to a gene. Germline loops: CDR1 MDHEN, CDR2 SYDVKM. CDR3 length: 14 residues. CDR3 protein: CASSGLARTGELFF. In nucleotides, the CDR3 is TGTGCCAGCAGTGGACTAGCGCGCACCGGGGAGCTGTTTTTT.

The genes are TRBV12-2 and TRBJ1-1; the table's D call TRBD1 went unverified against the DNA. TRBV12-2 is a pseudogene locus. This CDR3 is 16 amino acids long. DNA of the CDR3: TGTGCAAGTCGCTTAGAGAACAGGGACGGAGGCACTGAAGCTTTCTTT. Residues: CASRLENRDGGTEAFF.

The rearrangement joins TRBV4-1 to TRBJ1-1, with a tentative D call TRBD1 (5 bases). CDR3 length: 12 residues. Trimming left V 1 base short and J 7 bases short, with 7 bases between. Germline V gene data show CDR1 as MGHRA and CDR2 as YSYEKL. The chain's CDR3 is CASSQGGSEAFF. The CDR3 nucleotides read TGCGCCAGCAGCCAAGGGGGCAGTGAAGCTTTCTTT.

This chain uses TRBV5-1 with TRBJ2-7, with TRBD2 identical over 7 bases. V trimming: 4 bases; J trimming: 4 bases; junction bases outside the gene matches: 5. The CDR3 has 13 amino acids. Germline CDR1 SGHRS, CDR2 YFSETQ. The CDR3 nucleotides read TGCGCCAGCAGCCTAGGACTAGGGTACGAGCAGTACTTC. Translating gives CASSLGLGYEQYF.

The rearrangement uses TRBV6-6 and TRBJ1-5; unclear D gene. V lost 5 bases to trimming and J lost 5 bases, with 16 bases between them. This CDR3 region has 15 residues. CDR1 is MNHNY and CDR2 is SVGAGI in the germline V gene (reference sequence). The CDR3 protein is CASSLDGNFYQPQHF. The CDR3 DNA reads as TGTGCCAGCAGTCTTGACGGGAACTTCTATCAGCCCCAGCATTTT.

DNA for the CDR3: TGTGCCATCAGTGATGTGTTAGGGGGTGAATTGAAACCCGATGAGCAGTTCTTC. This encodes CAISDVLGGELKPDEQFF. V is TRBV10-3 and J is TRBJ2-1, with D possibly TRBD1 on 6 matching bases. Per the germline V gene, CDR1 is ENHRY and CDR2 is SYGVKD. The CDR3 consists of 18 residues. V gave up 3 bases and J gave up 8 bases, with 26 bases separating them.

The CDR3 DNA sequence: TGCGCCAGCAGCACGGGGGGTGAGACAGATACGCAGTATTTT. Protein: CASSTGGETDTQYF. The chain uses TRBV5-1 and TRBJ2-3; 7 bases are shared with TRBD2. From germline, CDR1 is SGHRS and CDR2 YFSETQ. This CDR3 is built from 14 residues. The junction had 5 bases not matched to a gene; V was cut back by 4 bases and J by 3 bases.

CDR3 sequence (DNA): TGTGCCAGCGGACAGAGCATGAACACTGAAGCTTTCTTT. Translated: CASGQSMNTEAFF. The rearrangement links TRBV19 to TRBJ1-1; TRBD1 might be the D (6 bases). The CDR3 contains 13 residues. The germline V gene encodes CDR1 LNHDA and CDR2 SQIVND (reference sequence). Trimming pared 9 bases from V and 0 bases from J, leaving 11 bases between.

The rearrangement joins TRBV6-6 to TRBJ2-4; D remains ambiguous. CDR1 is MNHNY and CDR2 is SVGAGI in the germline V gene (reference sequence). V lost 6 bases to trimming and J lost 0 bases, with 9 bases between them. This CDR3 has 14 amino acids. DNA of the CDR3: TGTGCCAGCAGCCCAGAAGTAGCCAAAAACATTCAGTACTTC. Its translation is CASSPEVAKNIQYF.

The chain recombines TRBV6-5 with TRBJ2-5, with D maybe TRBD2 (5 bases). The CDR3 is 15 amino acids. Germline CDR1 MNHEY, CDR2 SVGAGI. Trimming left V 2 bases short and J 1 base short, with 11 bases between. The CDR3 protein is CASSYGPAGQETQYF. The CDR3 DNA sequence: TGTGCCAGCAGTTACGGTCCTGCGGGCCAAGAGACCCAGTACTTC.

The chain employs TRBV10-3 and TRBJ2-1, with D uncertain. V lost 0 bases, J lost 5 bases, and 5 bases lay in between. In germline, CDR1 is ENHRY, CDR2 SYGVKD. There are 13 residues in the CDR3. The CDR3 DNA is TGTGCCATCAGTGAGTCCGCTAACAATGAGCAGTTCTTC. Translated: CAISESANNEQFF.

The CDR3 nucleotides are TGTGCCAGCAGGTCAGATAATGAAAAACTGTTTTTT. It is translated as CASRSDNEKLFF. V gene TRBV2 combines with J gene TRBJ1-4; D gene unclear. The germline CDR1 and CDR2 sequences are SNHLY and FYNNEI. CDR3 length equals 12 residues. Trimming pared 6 bases from V and 4 bases from J, leaving 6 bases between.

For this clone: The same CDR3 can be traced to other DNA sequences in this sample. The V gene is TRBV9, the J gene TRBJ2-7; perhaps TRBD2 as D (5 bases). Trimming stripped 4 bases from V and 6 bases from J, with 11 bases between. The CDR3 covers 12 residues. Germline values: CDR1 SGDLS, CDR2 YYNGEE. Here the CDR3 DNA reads TGTGCCAGCAGCCCGGGAATCGGCGAGCAGTACTTC. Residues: CASSPGIGEQYF.

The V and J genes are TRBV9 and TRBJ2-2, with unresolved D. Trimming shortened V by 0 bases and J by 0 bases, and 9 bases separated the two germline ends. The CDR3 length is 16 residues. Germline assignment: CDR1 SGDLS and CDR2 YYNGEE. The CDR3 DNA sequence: TGTGCCAGCAGCGTAGCTGCAGAAACGAACACCGGGGAGCTGTTTTTT. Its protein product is CASSVAAETNTGELFF.

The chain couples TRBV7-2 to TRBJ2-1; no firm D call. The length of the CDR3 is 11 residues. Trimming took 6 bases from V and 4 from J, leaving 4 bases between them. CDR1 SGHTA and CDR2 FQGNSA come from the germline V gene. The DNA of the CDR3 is TGTGCCAGCAGTACTTACAATGAGCAGTTCTTC. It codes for CASSTYNEQFF.

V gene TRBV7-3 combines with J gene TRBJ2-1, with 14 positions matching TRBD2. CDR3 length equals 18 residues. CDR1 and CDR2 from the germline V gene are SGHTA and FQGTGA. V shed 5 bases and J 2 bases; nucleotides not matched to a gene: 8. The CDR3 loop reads CASSLGLAGGVTYNEQFF. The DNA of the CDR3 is TGTGCCAGCAGCCTAGGACTAGCGGGAGGAGTGACCTACAATGAGCAGTTCTTC.

The CDR3 is CSVRGTAYEQYF. In DNA, the CDR3 is TGCAGCGTTCGCGGGACTGCCTACGAGCAGTACTTC. The V and J genes are TRBV29-1 and TRBJ2-7, with D maybe TRBD2 (6 bases). The CDR3 spans 12 residues. V was pared by 5 bases and J by 2 bases, with 10 bases between. The germline CDR1 and CDR2 sequences are SQVTM and ANQGSEA.

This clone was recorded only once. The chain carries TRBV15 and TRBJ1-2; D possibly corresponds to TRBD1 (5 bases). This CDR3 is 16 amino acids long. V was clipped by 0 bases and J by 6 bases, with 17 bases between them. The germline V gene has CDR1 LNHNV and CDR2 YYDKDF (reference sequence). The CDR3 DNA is TGTGCCACCAGCAGAGATCGCGGGGTGGGACTAAATGGCTACACCTTC. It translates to CATSRDRGVGLNGYTF.

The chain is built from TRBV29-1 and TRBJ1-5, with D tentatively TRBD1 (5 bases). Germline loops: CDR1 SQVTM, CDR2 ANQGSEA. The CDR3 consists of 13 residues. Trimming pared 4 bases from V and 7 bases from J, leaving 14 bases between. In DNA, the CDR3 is TGCAGCGTTGGAGGCGGGGGTAGCCAGCCCCAGCATTTT. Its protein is CSVGGGGSQPQHF. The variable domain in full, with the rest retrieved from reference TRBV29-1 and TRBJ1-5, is SAVISQKPSRDICQRGTSLTIQCQVDSQVTMMFWYRQQPGQSLTLIATANQGSEATYESGFVIDKFPISRPNLTFSTLTVSNMSPEDSSIYLCSVGGGGSQPQHFGDGTRLSIL.

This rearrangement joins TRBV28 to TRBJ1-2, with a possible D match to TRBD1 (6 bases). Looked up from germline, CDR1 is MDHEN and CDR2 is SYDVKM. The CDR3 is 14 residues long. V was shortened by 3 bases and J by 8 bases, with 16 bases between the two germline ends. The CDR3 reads CASSLFRGNRGYTF. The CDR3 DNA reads TGTGCCAGCAGTTTGTTCAGGGGAAACAGGGGCTACACCTTC.

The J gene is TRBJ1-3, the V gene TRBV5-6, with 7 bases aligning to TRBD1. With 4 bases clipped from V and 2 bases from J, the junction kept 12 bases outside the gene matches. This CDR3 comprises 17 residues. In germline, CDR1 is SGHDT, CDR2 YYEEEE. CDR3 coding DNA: TGTGCCAGCAGCCGCTCGTTAGACAGGGAGGCTGGAAACACCATATATTTT. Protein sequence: CASSRSLDREAGNTIYF.

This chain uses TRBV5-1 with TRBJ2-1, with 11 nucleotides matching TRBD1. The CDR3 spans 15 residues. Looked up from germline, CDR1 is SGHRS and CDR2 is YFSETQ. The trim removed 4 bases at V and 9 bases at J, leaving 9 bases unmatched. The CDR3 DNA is TGCGCCAGCAGCCAAGGACAGGGGGCAGGAAGTGAGCAGTTCTTC. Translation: CASSQGQGAGSEQFF.

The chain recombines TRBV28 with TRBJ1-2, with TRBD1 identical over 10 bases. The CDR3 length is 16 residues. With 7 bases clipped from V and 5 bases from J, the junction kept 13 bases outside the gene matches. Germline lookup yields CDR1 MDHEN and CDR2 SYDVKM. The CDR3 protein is CASTSRDRGGGYGYTF. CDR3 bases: TGTGCCAGCACATCCCGGGACAGGGGAGGGGGTTATGGCTACACCTTC.